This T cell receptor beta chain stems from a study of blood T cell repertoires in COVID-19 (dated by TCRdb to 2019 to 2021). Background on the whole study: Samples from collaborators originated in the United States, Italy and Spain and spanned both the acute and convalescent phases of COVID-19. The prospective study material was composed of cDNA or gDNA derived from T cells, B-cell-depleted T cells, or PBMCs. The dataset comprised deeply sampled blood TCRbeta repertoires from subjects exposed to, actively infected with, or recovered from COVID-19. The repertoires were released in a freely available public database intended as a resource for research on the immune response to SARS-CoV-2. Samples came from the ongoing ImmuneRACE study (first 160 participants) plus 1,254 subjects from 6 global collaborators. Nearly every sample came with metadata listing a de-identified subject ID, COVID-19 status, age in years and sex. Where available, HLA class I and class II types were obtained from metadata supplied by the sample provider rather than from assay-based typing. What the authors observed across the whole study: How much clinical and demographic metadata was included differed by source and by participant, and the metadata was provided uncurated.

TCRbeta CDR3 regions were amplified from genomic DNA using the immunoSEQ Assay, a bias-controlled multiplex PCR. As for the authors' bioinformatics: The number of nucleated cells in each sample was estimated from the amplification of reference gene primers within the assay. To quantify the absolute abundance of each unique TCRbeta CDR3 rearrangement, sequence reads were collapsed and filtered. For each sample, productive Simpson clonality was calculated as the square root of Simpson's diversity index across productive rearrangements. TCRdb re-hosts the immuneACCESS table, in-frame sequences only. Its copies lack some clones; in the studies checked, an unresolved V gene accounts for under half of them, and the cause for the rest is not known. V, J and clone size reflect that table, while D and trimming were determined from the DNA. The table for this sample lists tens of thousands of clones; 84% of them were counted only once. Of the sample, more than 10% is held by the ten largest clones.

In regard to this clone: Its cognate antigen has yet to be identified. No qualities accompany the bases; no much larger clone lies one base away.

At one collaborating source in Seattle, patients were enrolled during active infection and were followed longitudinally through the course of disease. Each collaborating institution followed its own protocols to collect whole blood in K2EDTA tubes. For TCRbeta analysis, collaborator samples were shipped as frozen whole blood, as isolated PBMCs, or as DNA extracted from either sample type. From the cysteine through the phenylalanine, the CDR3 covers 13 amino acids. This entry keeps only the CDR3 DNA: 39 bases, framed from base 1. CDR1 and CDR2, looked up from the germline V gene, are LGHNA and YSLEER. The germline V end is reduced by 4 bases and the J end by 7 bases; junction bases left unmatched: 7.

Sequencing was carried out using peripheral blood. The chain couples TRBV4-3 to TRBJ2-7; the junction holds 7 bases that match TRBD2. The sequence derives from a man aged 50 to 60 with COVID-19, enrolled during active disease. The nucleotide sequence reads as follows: TGCGCCAGCAGCCGCTCCTCGGGGGGAGAGCAGTACTTC. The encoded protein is CASSRSSGGEQYF.